These 8 T cell receptor beta chains share one sample of origin, sequenced in a study of T cells in localized non-small cell lung cancer. Only in-frame clones appear in the TCRdb table, and some are missing; sequencing was by immunoSEQ multiplex PCR. The sample records more than 12,000 clones, 80% to 85% being singletons. The source was peripheral blood, collected before any cancer treatment. The origin of the receptors is a female donor older than 55 with stage I squamous cell lung carcinoma.

V usage is TRBV2 and J usage is TRBJ2-1, with 7 bases identical to TRBD2. CDR1 and CDR2 from the germline V gene are SNHLY and FYNNEI. V lost 5 bases to trimming and J lost 3 bases; unmatched junction nucleotides: 7. The CDR3 contains 15 residues. The CDR3 region has the DNA TGTGCCAGCAGTCCCAGCGGGGTTCTCTACAATGAGCAGTTCTTC. It specifies CASSPSGVLYNEQFF. The whole variable domain, remainder taken from reference TRBV2 and TRBJ2-1, is EPEVTQTPSHQVTQMGQEVILRCVPISNHLYFYWYRQILGQKVEFLVSFYNNEISEKSEIFDDQFSVERPDGSNFTLKIRSTKLEDSAMYFCASSPSGVLYNEQFFGPGTRLTVL.

V gene TRBV9 combines with J gene TRBJ1-2, with 8 bases fitting TRBD1. From germline, CDR1 is SGDLS and CDR2 YYNGEE. There are 12 residues in the CDR3. V dropped 4 bases and J dropped 6; count of bases not matched to a gene: 2. DNA of the CDR3: TGTGCCAGCAGCTCAGGGGGCGATGGCTACACCTTC. Translation: CASSSGGDGYTF.

V and J are TRBV7-9 and TRBJ1-2; D is ambiguous. CDR3 length: 12 residues. CDR1 and CDR2 from the germline V gene are SEHNR and FQNEAQ (reference sequence). The ends were cut back, 5 bases at V and 2 bases at J, with 6 bases in the middle. DNA of the CDR3: TGTGCCAGCAGCCAAGGCAACTATGGCTACACCTTC. Its protein product is CASSQGNYGYTF.

The V gene is TRBV19, the J gene TRBJ1-5, with D tentatively TRBD1 (5 bases). The CDR3 extends over 16 amino acids. Germline V gene data show CDR1 as LNHDA and CDR2 as SQIVND (reference sequence). Trimming left V 4 bases short and J 4 bases short, with 17 bases between. The CDR3 nucleotides read TGTGCCAGTAGTAGACGGCTAATGGGGGTAAATCAGCCCCAGCATTTT. Amino acids: CASSRRLMGVNQPQHF.

This chain joins TRBV30 and TRBJ1-2; D unresolved. Germline CDR1 is GTSNPN and CDR2 is SVGIG (reference sequence). V dropped 6 bases and J dropped 1 base, with 6 bases sitting between them. The CDR3 sequence is 11 residues long. This CDR3 is CACPSNYGYTF. The DNA for the CDR3 is TGTGCCTGCCCCAGTAACTATGGCTACACCTTC.

The chain combines TRBV7-9 with TRBJ2-7; 7 nucleotides agree with TRBD2. In germline, CDR1 is SEHNR, CDR2 FQNEAQ (reference sequence). With V trimmed by 0 bases and J by 5 bases, 1 base remained unmatched. There are 13 residues in the CDR3. The CDR3 reads CASSLAGTNEQYF. In nucleotides, the CDR3 is TGTGCCAGCAGCTTAGCCGGGACTAACGAGCAGTACTTC.

To note about this clone: At the DNA level, this CDR3 is encoded by other sequences in the same sample as well. The chain employs TRBV10-3 and TRBJ1-1; D remains unclear. CDR1 and CDR2 (germline): ENHRY, SYGVKD. Between the trimmed V and J ends, which lost 4 bases and 3 bases, there was a span of 12 bases. This CDR3 is 14 amino acids long. CDR3 sequence: CAISAKGRDTEAFF. DNA for the CDR3: TGTGCCATCAGTGCAAAGGGAAGGGACACTGAAGCTTTCTTT.

The rearrangement joins TRBV7-2 to TRBJ2-3; tentatively, D is TRBD2 (7 bases). The V gene lost 3 bases and the J gene lost 7 bases, with 17 bases spanning the gap. This CDR3 spans 15 amino acids. The germline CDR1 and CDR2 sequences are SGHTA and FQGNSA. The CDR3: CASSFRGGPGNTQYF. CDR3 DNA sequence: TGTGCCAGCAGCTTTCGCGGGGGCCCGGGAAATACGCAGTATTTT.